This TCR beta chain was recorded in a study of blood T cells in healthy people across ages. Regarding the study as a whole: Whereas aged donors had fewer naive CD4+ cells, long-lived donors had more of them and higher diversity.

Combining a sample-barcoded 5' primer with a J-beta primer mix, a second PCR ran for about 6 to 12 cycles. TCRdb reprocessed the 5' RACE reads with MiXCR, giving one entry per CDR3 protein. The table includes hundreds of thousands of distinct CDR3 sequences, about 56% detected once. RNA extraction gave at least 5 micrograms of total RNA per sample. The CDR3 is made up of 17 amino acids. The germline V and J ends were trimmed by 0 bases and 4 bases, with 15 bases remaining between them. Germline V gives CDR1 ENHRY, CDR2 SYGVKD. As concerns this clonotype: Its cognate antigen is unknown.

The chain uses TRBV10-3 and TRBJ1-4; D may be TRBD1 (5 bases). Sequenced material: blood. The sequence derives from a man aged 40-49 years in good health. The CDR3, as DNA: TGTGCCATCAGTGAGTCGACTCAGGGATCCAGTAATGAAAAACTGTTTTTT. This sequence encodes CAISESTQGSSNEKLFF.